The 9 T cell receptor beta chains in this list originate from one sample, sequenced in a study of cytomegalovirus exposure and HLA in healthy donors. PCR employed 60 Vbeta and 13 Jbeta primers. Using immunoSEQ multiplex PCR, the repertoire was profiled, and TCRdb retains in-frame clones only, with some absent. Altogether about 120,000 clones are present, roughly 69% being singletons, with the ten largest covering roughly 9.7%. The source material was PBMCs. These receptor sequences come from a woman between 40 and 55 years old in good health and CMV-seropositive.

This clone was seen more than once but under ten times. The chain uses TRBV25-1 and TRBJ2-3; no clear D gene. Germline values: CDR1 MGHDK, CDR2 SYGVNS. The length of the CDR3 is 12 residues. The V and J ends lost 4 bases and 3 bases respectively, with 5 bases between them. The CDR3 DNA sequence: TGTGCCAGCAGTGCCCGGACAGATACGCAGTATTTT. Translated: CASSARTDTQYF.

The J gene is TRBJ1-4, the V gene TRBV5-1; possible D gene TRBD1, 6 bases. Germline values: CDR1 SGHRS, CDR2 YFSETQ. CDR3 length equals 14 residues. V dropped 4 bases and J dropped 5 bases, with 12 bases sitting between them. The CDR3 loop is CASSIGQSNEKLFF. In DNA, the CDR3 is TGCGCCAGCAGCATCGGACAGTCAAATGAAAAACTGTTTTTT.

As to this clone: One junction end disagrees with the germline gene, perhaps due to a read error. This rearrangement joins TRBV28 to TRBJ2-1, with 8 bases identical to TRBD2. The CDR3 extends over 16 amino acids. CDR1 and CDR2 from the germline V gene are MDHEN and SYDVKM. The CDR3 sequence is CASSLLAGSTHNEQFF. As DNA, the CDR3 is TGTGCCAGCAGCTTATTAGCGGGAAGTACCCACAATGAGCAGTTCTTC.

The chain links TRBV5-1 to TRBJ2-6; D is perhaps TRBD1 (6 bases). Trimming stripped 0 bases from V and 2 bases from J, with 9 bases between. From germline, CDR1 is SGHRS and CDR2 YFSETQ. There are 16 residues in the CDR3. CDR3: CASSLAWTAGANVLTF. CDR3 bases: TGCGCCAGCAGCTTGGCATGGACAGCTGGGGCCAACGTCCTGACTTTC. The full variable domain, with the rest looked up from reference TRBV5-1 and TRBJ2-6, is KAGVTQTPRYLIKTRGQQVTLSCSPISGHRSVSWYQQTPGQGLQFLFEYFSETQRNKGNFPGRFSGRQFSNSRSEMNVSTLELGDSALYLCASSLAWTAGANVLTFGAGSRLTVL.

The rearrangement links TRBV28 to TRBJ1-5; 12 bases are a match to TRBD1. With 3 bases clipped from V and 9 bases from J, the junction kept 9 bases outside the gene matches. The CDR3 is made up of 16 amino acids. Germline V gives CDR1 MDHEN, CDR2 SYDVKM. CDR3 DNA: TGTGCCAGCAGTTTTGGGGGGACAGGGGGCTTTCCGCCCCAGCATTTT. It translates to CASSFGGTGGFPPQHF. The full variable domain, in which reference TRBV28 and TRBJ1-5 provide the parts outside the CDR3, is DVKVTQSSRYLVKRTGEKVFLECVQDMDHENMFWYRQDPGLGLRLIYFSYDVKMKEKGDIPEGYSVSREKKERFSLILESASTNQTSMYLCASSFGGTGGFPPQHFGDGTRLSIL.

The V gene is TRBV30, the J gene TRBJ2-4; D perhaps matches TRBD2 (6 bases). CDR1 is GTSNPN, CDR2 SVGIG, per germline (reference sequence). This CDR3 contains 15 residues. V was trimmed by 0 bases and J by 6 bases, leaving 15 bases between them. DNA of the CDR3: TGTGCCTGGAGTGTATTGCGGGACGGCCTAAACATTCAGTACTTC. Translating it yields CAWSVLRDGLNIQYF. Variable domain in full (rest from reference TRBV30 and TRBJ2-4): SQTIHQWPATLVQPVGSPLSLECTVEGTSNPNLYWYRQAAGRGLQLLFYSVGIGQISSEVPQNLSASRPQDRQFILSSKKLLLSDSGFYLCAWSVLRDGLNIQYFGAGTRLSVL.

The rearrangement joins TRBV7-9 to TRBJ2-6; no definite D call. V was shortened by 6 bases and J by 2 bases, with 5 bases between the two germline ends. The V gene's germline CDR1 is SEHNR and CDR2 FQNEAQ (reference sequence). This CDR3 comprises 13 residues. This chain's CDR3 is CASRSTGANVLTF. The CDR3 region has the DNA TGTGCCAGCAGATCTACTGGGGCCAACGTCCTGACTTTC.

In its sample, this clone was seen a few times. The chain couples TRBV5-1 to TRBJ2-7; 10 nucleotides line up with TRBD2. Germline CDR1 reads SGHRS; CDR2 reads YFSETQ. The CDR3 runs 14 residues. Trimming cost V 4 bases and J 3 bases; bases outside gene matches: 4. The CDR3 bases are TGCGCCAGCAGCGGCGGACTAGCGGACTACGAGCAGTACTTC. This codes for CASSGGLADYEQYF.

The rearrangement uses TRBV11-2 and TRBJ2-7; 9 bases are a match to TRBD2. The CDR3 length is 13 residues. The germline gives CDR1 SGHAT, CDR2 FQNNGV. J lost 7 bases, V lost 3 bases, and 4 bases had no gene match. The CDR3 DNA is TGTGCCAGCAGCTTCCTAGCGGGACGGGAGCAGTACTTC. Translation: CASSFLAGREQYF.